These 9 T cell receptor beta chains share one sample of origin, sequenced in a study of OX40 agonist ivuxolimab in advanced cancers. TCRdb's copy holds only in-frame clones and misses some; the assay was immunoSEQ multiplex PCR. The table includes about 100,000 clones, roughly nine tenths detected once. Sequencing used CD4+ or CD8+ T cells sorted from blood, obtained in a trial of the OX40 agonist ivuxolimab. These receptor sequences come from an adult with an advanced solid tumor such as melanoma, head and neck, liver or kidney cancer.

The chain employs TRBV19 and TRBJ1-1; D may be TRBD1 (6 bases). The germline V and J ends were trimmed by 5 bases and 2 bases, with 15 bases remaining between them. CDR1 and CDR2 from the germline V gene are LNHDA and SQIVND (reference sequence). The CDR3 is made up of 15 amino acids. The CDR3 protein is CASSAGQFRNTEAFF. CDR3 nucleotide sequence: TGTGCCAGTAGTGCCGGACAGTTTAGAAACACTGAAGCTTTCTTT. Complete variable domain (other parts from reference TRBV19 and TRBJ1-1): DGGITQSPKYLFRKEGQNVTLSCEQNLNHDAMYWYRQDPGQGLRLIYYSQIVNDFQKGDIAEGYSVSREKKESFPLTVTSAQKNPTAFYLCASSAGQFRNTEAFFGQGTRLTVV.

The V and J genes are TRBV6-6 and TRBJ1-5, with TRBD1 matching over 8 bases. Germline CDR1 is MNHNY and CDR2 is SVGAGI (reference sequence). The CDR3 is 15 amino acids. V dropped 2 bases and J dropped 4; count of bases not matched to a gene: 4. The CDR3 coding sequence is TGTGCCAGCAGTTACGGGGACAGGACTAATCAGCCCCAGCATTTT. This translates into CASSYGDRTNQPQHF.

CDR3 DNA sequence: TGTGCCAGCAGCTTGGGAGAACCCGCTACCTACGAGCAGTACTTC. This codes for CASSLGEPATYEQYF. The J gene is TRBJ2-7, the V gene TRBV5-4; no firm D call. There are 15 residues in the CDR3. Germline CDR1 SGHNT, CDR2 YYREEE (reference sequence). V dropped 0 bases and J dropped 2 bases, with 12 bases sitting between them.

The chain uses TRBV19 and TRBJ2-7; 9 positions match TRBD1. V dropped 10 bases and J dropped 4; count of bases not matched to a gene: 11. The CDR3 is 14 residues long. The V gene's germline CDR1 is LNHDA and CDR2 SQIVND (reference sequence). DNA for the CDR3: TGTGCCAATGACACCAGGACAGGGGTTTACGAGCAGTACTTC. It is translated as CANDTRTGVYEQYF.

In DNA form, the CDR3 reads TGTGCCAGCAGCTTTTCATCCTATTCACCCCTCCACTTT. Protein product: CASSFSSYSPLHF. This chain connects TRBV11-2 to TRBJ1-6; D remains ambiguous. The germline V gene encodes CDR1 SGHAT and CDR2 FQNNGV. The CDR3 consists of 13 residues. Trimming shortened V by 3 bases and J by 8 bases, and 8 bases separated the two germline ends.

This clone was detected once. V gene TRBV7-9 combines with J gene TRBJ2-7, with D hard to call. Germline values: CDR1 SEHNR, CDR2 FQNEAQ (reference sequence). V gave up 2 bases and J gave up 7 bases, with 12 bases separating them. This CDR3 is built from 13 residues. Here the CDR3 DNA reads TGTGCCAGCAGCTTATTTTCTAGAGATGAGCAGTACTTC. This codes for CASSLFSRDEQYF.

The rearrangement links TRBV19 to TRBJ1-2; no firm D call. Trimming cost V 2 bases and J 2 bases, with 6 bases left between them. The CDR3 consists of 13 residues. Germline assignment: CDR1 LNHDA and CDR2 SQIVND (reference sequence). CDR3 nucleotide sequence: TGTGCCAGTAGTATAATGGGGAACTATGGCTACACCTTC. It translates to CASSIMGNYGYTF.

The chain has TRBV5-1 and TRBJ2-7; 9 positions match TRBD2. This CDR3 spans 15 amino acids. Germline CDR1 and CDR2: SGHRS and YFSETQ. J lost 4 bases, V lost 0 bases, and 5 bases had no gene match. This CDR3 is CASSLGLAEMYEQYF. In nucleotides, the CDR3 is TGCGCCAGCAGCTTGGGACTAGCGGAAATGTACGAGCAGTACTTC.

The V call is TRBV19, the J call TRBJ1-5, with D perhaps matching TRBD1 (5 bases). The germline V gene encodes CDR1 LNHDA and CDR2 SQIVND (reference sequence). This CDR3 spans 16 amino acids. The V and J ends lost 6 bases and 5 bases respectively, with 20 bases between them. CDR3 DNA sequence: TGTGCCAGTAGCCCATCGGGGACCCGAACGCATCAGCCCCAGCATTTT. Protein: CASSPSGTRTHQPQHF.